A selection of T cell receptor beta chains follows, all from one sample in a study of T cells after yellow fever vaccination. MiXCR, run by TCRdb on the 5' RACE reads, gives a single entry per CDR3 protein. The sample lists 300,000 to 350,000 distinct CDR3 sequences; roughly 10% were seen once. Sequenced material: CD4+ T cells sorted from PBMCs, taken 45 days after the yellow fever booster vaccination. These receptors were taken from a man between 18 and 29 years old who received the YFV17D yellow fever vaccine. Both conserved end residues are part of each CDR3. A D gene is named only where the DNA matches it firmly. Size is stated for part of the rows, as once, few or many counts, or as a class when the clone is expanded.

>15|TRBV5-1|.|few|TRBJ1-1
CASSLVGAEATEAFF
TGCGCCAGCAGCTTGGTGGGGGCAGAGGCCACTGAAGCTTTCTTT
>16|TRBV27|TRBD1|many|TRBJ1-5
CASSLTLTGRNQPQHF
TGTGCCAGCAGTCTCACCTTGACAGGGAGGAACCAGCCCCAGCATTTT
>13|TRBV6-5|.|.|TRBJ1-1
CASRNQVNTEAFF
TGTGCCAGCAGAAATCAGGTGAACACTGAAGCTTTCTTT
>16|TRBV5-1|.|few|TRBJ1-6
CASSLGDSSYNSPLHF
TGCGCCAGCAGCTTGGGAGACAGCTCCTATAATTCACCCCTCCACTTT
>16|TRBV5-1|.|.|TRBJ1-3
CASSLDTSFSGNTIYF
TGCGCCAGCAGCTTGGACACGTCCTTCTCTGGAAACACCATATATTTT
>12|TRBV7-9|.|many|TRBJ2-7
CASSFISYEQYF
TGTGCCAGCAGCTTCATTTCCTACGAGCAGTACTTC
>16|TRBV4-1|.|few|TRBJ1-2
CASSQDPWASNYGYTF
TGCGCCAGCAGCCAAGATCCCTGGGCTTCTAACTATGGCTACACCTTC
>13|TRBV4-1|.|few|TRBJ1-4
CASSPSLPEKLFF
TGCGCCAGCAGCCCCTCTCTCCCCGAAAAACTGTTTTTT
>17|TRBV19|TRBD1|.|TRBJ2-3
CASSKQPGTGSTDTQYF
TGTGCCAGTAGTAAACAGCCCGGGACAGGGAGCACAGATACGCAGTATTTT
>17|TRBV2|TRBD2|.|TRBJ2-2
CASSRRGLAGNTGELFF
TGTGCCAGCAGTCGCCGTGGTCTAGCGGGTAACACCGGGGAGCTGTTTTTT
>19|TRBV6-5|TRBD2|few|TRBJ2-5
CASSYSKGFSGGHQETQYF
TGTGCCAGCAGTTACTCGAAGGGTTTTAGCGGGGGACATCAAGAGACCCAGTACTTC
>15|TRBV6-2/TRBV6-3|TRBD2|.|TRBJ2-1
CASSPRQREYNEQFF
TGTGCCAGCAGCCCCCGACAGCGGGAGTACAATGAGCAGTTCTTC
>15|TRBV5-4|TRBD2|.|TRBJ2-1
CASSPAFRGGNEQFF
TGTGCCAGCAGCCCAGCTTTTCGCGGGGGTAATGAGCAGTTCTTC
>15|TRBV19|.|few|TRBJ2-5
CASSMAGAGRETQYF
TGTGCCAGTAGTATGGCCGGGGCAGGGAGGGAGACCCAGTACTTC
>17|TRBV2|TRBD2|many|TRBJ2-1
CASSVSLLAGGYNEQFF
TGTGCCAGCAGTGTGTCCCTACTAGCGGGGGGGTACAATGAGCAGTTCTTC
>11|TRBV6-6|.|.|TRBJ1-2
CASSYTDGYTF
TGTGCCAGCAGTTACACGGATGGCTACACCTTC
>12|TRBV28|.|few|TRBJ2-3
CASSLGRLTQYF
TGTGCCAGCAGTTTAGGGCGTCTTACGCAGTATTTT
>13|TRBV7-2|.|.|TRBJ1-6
CASSPRTGPPLHF
TGTGCCAGCAGCCCCCGGACGGGGCCACCCCTCCACTTT
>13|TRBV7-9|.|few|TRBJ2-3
CASSPLGADTQYF
TGTGCCAGCAGCCCCCTTGGGGCAGATACGCAGTATTTT
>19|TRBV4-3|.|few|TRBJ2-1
CASSQVAGRPGGGYNEQFF
TGCGCCAGCAGCCAGGTAGCTGGACGCCCCGGCGGCGGTTACAATGAGCAGTTCTTC
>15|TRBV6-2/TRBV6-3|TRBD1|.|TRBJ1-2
CASSYWTGTDYGYTF
TGTGCCAGCAGTTACTGGACAGGGACTGACTATGGCTACACCTTC
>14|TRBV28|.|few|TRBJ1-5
CASSLSPGLGPQHF
TGTGCCAGCAGTTTAAGTCCAGGTCTAGGGCCCCAGCATTTT
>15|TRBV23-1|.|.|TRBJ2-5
CASSHFTHARETQYF
TGCGCCAGCAGTCATTTCACCCACGCAAGAGAGACCCAGTACTTC
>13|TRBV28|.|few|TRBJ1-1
CASSQDTYTEAFF
TGTGCCAGCAGTCAAGACACCTACACTGAAGCTTTCTTT
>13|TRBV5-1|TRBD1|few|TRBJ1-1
CASRQGGNTEAFF
TGCGCCAGCAGACAGGGGGGCAACACTGAAGCTTTCTTT
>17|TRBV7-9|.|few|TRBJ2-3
CASSLGHGIRSTDTQYF
TGTGCCAGCAGCTTAGGTCACGGGATTCGGAGCACAGATACGCAGTATTTT
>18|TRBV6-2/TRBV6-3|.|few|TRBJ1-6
CASSYSSTESSYNSPLHF
TGTGCCAGCAGTTACTCTTCGACAGAAAGCTCCTATAATTCACCCCTCCACTTT
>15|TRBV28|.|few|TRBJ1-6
CASSTPGTPNSPLHF
TGTGCCAGCAGTACCCCGGGTACGCCGAATTCACCCCTCCACTTT
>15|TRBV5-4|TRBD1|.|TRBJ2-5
CASRSRTGTEETQYF
TGTGCCAGCAGATCGAGGACAGGGACGGAAGAGACCCAGTACTTC
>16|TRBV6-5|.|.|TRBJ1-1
CASRRQPWGPHTEAFF
TGTGCCAGCAGACGCCAGCCGTGGGGGCCCCACACTGAAGCTTTCTTT
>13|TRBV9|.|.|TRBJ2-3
CASADWGGDTQYF
TGTGCCAGCGCCGACTGGGGCGGGGATACGCAGTATTTT
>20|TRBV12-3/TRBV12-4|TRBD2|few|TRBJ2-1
CASSEPPGTSGGRPYNEQFF
TGTGCCAGCAGTGAACCCCCCGGGACTAGCGGGGGGAGACCCTACAATGAGCAGTTCTTC
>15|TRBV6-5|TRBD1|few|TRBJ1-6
CASSYWVDRGSPLHF
TGTGCCAGCAGTTATTGGGTGGACAGGGGTTCACCCCTCCACTTT
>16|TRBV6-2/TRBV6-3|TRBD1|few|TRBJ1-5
CASSDSDRGLREPQHF
TGTGCCAGCAGTGATTCAGACAGGGGGTTAAGAGAGCCCCAGCATTTT
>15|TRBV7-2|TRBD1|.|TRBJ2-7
CASSLVGTGSYEQYF
TGTGCCAGCAGCTTAGTCGGGACAGGGAGCTACGAGCAGTACTTC
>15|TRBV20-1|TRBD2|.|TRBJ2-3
CSAPLAGGLTDTQYF
TGCAGTGCTCCGCTAGCGGGGGGACTCACAGATACGCAGTATTTT
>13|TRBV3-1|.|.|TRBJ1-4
CASSQVPYEKLFF
TGTGCCAGCAGCCAGGTACCTTATGAAAAACTGTTTTTT
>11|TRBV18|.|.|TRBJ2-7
CASSPNNEQYF
TGTGCCAGCTCACCAAACAACGAGCAGTACTTC
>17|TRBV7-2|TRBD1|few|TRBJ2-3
CASSYSHGTVFWDTQYF
TGTGCCAGCAGCTATAGCCACGGGACAGTTTTTTGGGATACGCAGTATTTT
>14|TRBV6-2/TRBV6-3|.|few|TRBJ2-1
CASSFELGYNEQFF
TGTGCCAGCAGTTTTGAGTTAGGCTACAATGAGCAGTTCTTC
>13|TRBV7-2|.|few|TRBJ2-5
CASRKVGAETQYF
TGTGCCAGCAGGAAAGTGGGGGCAGAGACCCAGTACTTC